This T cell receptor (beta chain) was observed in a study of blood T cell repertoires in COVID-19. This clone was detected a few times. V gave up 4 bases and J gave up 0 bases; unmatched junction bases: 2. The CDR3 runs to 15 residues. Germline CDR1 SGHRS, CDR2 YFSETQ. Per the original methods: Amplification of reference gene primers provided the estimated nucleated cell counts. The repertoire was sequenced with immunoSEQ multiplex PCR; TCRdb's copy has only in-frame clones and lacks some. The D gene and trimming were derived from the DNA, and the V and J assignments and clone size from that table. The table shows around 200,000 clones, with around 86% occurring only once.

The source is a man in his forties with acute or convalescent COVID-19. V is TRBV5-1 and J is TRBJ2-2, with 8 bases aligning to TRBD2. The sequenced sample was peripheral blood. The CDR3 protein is CASSVSGANTGELFF. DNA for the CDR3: TGCGCCAGCAGCGTTAGCGGGGCGAACACCGGGGAGCTGTTTTTT.